Detailed here is one T cell receptor beta chain. Next came a second PCR, run for about 7 to 12 cycles, which used a sample-barcoded 5' primer along with a J-beta primer mix. Via MiXCR, TCRdb re-called the 5' RACE reads, giving one row per CDR3 protein. Among hundreds of thousands of distinct CDR3 sequences listed, around 50% were seen once. This entry belongs to a study of blood T cells in healthy people across ages. Trimming left V 5 bases short and J 5 bases short, with 17 bases between. This CDR3 region has 15 residues. What was sequenced was blood. The V call is TRBV12-3 or TRBV12-4, the J call TRBJ2-3; D is undetermined. This sequence was found in a woman of 80 years or more in good health. The CDR3 sequence is CASSPLPGGLDTQYF. As DNA, the CDR3 is TGTGCCAGCAGTCCCCTCCCGGGTGGGCTAGATACGCAGTATTTT.